Listed below are T cell receptor beta chains from one sample, sequenced in a study of cytomegalovirus exposure and HLA in healthy donors. Assay used: immunoSEQ multiplex PCR; TCRdb lists only in-frame clones, some missing. Of around 180,000 clones detected, 75% to 90% appear once; the ten largest clones hold less than 9%. Specimen: PBMCs. All receptors come from a man aged 18-30 years in good health and CMV-seropositive. The CDR3 runs from the conserved cysteine through the conserved F or W. The order of the fields is J gene, D gene, clone size, V gene, CDR3 protein, CDR3 DNA. The D gene is left open where the match is weak. The size entry is marked missing in some rows and otherwise reads once, few, many or a size class.

>TRBJ1-1|TRBD1|-|TRBV27
CASSGQGATEAFF
TGTGCCTCGTCGGGACAGGGGGCCACTGAAGCTTTCTTT
>TRBJ1-5|-|-|TRBV29-1
CSVLFQGKGQPQHF
TGCAGCGTTTTGTTTCAGGGGAAAGGTCAGCCCCAGCATTTT
>TRBJ2-7|TRBD2|-|TRBV27
CASSLVAGGSEQYF
TGTGCCAGCAGTTTAGTAGCGGGAGGGTCCGAGCAGTACTTC
>TRBJ2-3|TRBD2|-|TRBV11-2
CASRISGRTDTQYF
TGTGCCAGCAGAATAAGCGGGAGAACAGATACGCAGTATTTT
>TRBJ2-1|-|-|TRBV2
CASKKGSGTIHEQFF
TGTGCCAGCAAGAAGGGAAGCGGGACAATCCATGAGCAGTTCTTC
>TRBJ2-5|-|-|TRBV9
CASGGGTETQYF
TGTGCCTCCGGCGGAGGGACGGAGACCCAGTACTTC
>TRBJ2-4|-|-|TRBV20-1
CSARRRNIQYF
TGCAGTGCCAGACGGAGAAACATTCAGTACTTC
>TRBJ1-4|-|-|TRBV7-2
CASSSQRQKLFF
TGTGCCAGCAGCTCCCAGCGCCAAAAACTGTTTTTT
>TRBJ2-1|TRBD2|once|TRBV9
CASSYLAGVYNEQFF
TGTGCCAGCAGCTACCTAGCGGGAGTCTACAATGAGCAGTTCTTC
>TRBJ1-2|-|-|TRBV27
CASSLNTLGGGYTF
TGTGCCAGCAGTTTAAACACCCTCGGCGGGGGCTACACCTTC
>TRBJ2-7|-|-|TRBV28
CASRGASTEQYF
TGTGCCAGCAGGGGGGCATCTACGGAGCAGTACTTC
>TRBJ2-1|TRBD2|-|TRBV27
CASSSVAGMGVNEQFF
TGTGCCAGCAGTTCGGTAGCGGGAATGGGAGTCAATGAGCAGTTCTTC
>TRBJ2-1|-|once|TRBV7-2
CASSPARGEQFF
TGTGCCAGCAGCCCAGCTAGAGGGGAGCAGTTCTTC
>TRBJ2-7|TRBD1|many|TRBV19
CASSIAGQSYEQYF
TGTGCCAGTAGTATAGCGGGACAGTCCTACGAGCAGTACTTC
>TRBJ2-7|TRBD2|-|TRBV7-7
CASSSGRDGYEQYF
TGTGCCAGCAGCTCCGGGAGGGACGGCTACGAGCAGTACTTC
>TRBJ2-2|-|-|TRBV5-4
CASSLGARDTGELFF
TGTGCCAGCAGCCTGGGGGCGCGGGACACCGGGGAGCTGTTTTTT
>TRBJ1-1|-|-|TRBV28
CASSSVNTEAFF
TGTGCCAGCAGTTCCGTGAACACTGAAGCTTTCTTT
>TRBJ1-4|TRBD1|-|TRBV2
CASSTAGTENEKLFF
TGTGCCAGCAGTACCGCCGGGACAGAGAATGAAAAACTGTTTTTT